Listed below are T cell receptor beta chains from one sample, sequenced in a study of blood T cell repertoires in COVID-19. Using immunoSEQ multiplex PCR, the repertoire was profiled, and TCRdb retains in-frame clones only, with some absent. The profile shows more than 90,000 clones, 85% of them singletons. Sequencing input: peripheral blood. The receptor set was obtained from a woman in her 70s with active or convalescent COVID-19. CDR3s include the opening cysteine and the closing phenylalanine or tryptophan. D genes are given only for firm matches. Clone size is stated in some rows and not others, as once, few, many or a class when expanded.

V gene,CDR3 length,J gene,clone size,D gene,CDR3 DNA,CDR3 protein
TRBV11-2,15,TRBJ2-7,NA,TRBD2,TGTGCCAGCAGCTTAGGACTAGCGGGAATCTACGAGCAGTACTTC,CASSLGLAGIYEQYF
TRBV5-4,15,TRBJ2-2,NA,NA,TGTGCCAGCAGCTCCGGGACTTTGAACACCGGGGAGCTGTTTTTT,CASSSGTLNTGELFF
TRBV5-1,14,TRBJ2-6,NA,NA,TGCGCCAGCAGCTTGTCTGCTGGGGCCAACGTCCTGACTTTC,CASSLSAGANVLTF
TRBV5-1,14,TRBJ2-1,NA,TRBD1,TGCGCCAGCAGCTTCGGGGACAGAGACAATGAGCAGTTCTTC,CASSFGDRDNEQFF
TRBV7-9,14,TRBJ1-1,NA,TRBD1,TGTGCCAGCAGTAGACAGGGCGGGAACACTGAAGCTTTCTTT,CASSRQGGNTEAFF
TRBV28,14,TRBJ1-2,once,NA,TGTGCCAGCCTCCAACAGCCTGCTAACTATGGCTACACCTTC,CASLQQPANYGYTF
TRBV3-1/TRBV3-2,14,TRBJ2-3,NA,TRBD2,TGTGCCAGCAGCTTCGGGACTAACACAGATACGCAGTATTTT,CASSFGTNTDTQYF
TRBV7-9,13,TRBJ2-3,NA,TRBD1,TGTGCCAGCAGCCTGGGGACAGCAGATACGCAGTATTTT,CASSLGTADTQYF
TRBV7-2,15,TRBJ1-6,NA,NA,TGTGCCAGCAGCTTAGCCGGGGGAGGTAATTCACCCCTCCACTTT,CASSLAGGGNSPLHF
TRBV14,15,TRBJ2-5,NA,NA,TGTGCCAGCAGCCAATTGGACAGCGCGCTGGAGACCCAGTACTTC,CASSQLDSALETQYF
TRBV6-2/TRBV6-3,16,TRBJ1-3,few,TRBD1,TGTGCCAGCAGTCACCGAAGGACAGGCTCCGGGAACACCATATATTTT,CASSHRRTGSGNTIYF
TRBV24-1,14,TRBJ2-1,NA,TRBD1,TGTGCCACCAGTGGTCGCCGGGACAGAAATGAGCAGTTCTTC,CATSGRRDRNEQFF
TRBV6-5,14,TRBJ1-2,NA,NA,TGTGCCAGCAGTTACTCTAGGGGGAACTATGGCTACACCTTC,CASSYSRGNYGYTF
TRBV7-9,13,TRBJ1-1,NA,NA,TGTGCCAGCAGCTTAACGAGGAGCACTGAAGCTTTCTTT,CASSLTRSTEAFF
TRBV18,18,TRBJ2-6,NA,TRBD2,TGTGCCAGCTCCCCACTAGCGGGGGGGTCCTCTGGGGCCAACGTCCTGACTTTC,CASSPLAGGSSGANVLTF
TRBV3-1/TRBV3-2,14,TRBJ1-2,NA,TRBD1,TGTGCCAGCAGCCAAGTTTTAACAGGGGTTGGCTACACCTTC,CASSQVLTGVGYTF
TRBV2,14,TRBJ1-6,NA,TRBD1,TGTGCCAGCAGGGGGGACAGGGGGAATTCACCCCTCCACTTT,CASRGDRGNSPLHF
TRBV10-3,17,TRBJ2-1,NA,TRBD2,TGTGCCATCAGTGTGGGAGCGGGGGGACAACCTTACAATGAGCAGTTCTTC,CAISVGAGGQPYNEQFF
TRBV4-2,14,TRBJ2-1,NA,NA,TGTGCCAGCAGCCAAGTATCAGGGACTGATGAGCAGTTCTTC,CASSQVSGTDEQFF
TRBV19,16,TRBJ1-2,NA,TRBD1,TGTGCCAGTAGTGGACTACAGGGGGCGCATAACTATGGCTACACCTTC,CASSGLQGAHNYGYTF
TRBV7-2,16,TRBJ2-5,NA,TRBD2,TGTGCCAGCAGCTTAGAATCAGGAGCGGGAGTAGAGACCCAGTACTTC,CASSLESGAGVETQYF
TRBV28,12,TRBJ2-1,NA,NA,TGTGCCAGCAGTTTAGGGGCCGGTGAGCAGTTCTTC,CASSLGAGEQFF
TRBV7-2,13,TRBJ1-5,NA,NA,TGTGCCAGCAGCTTTGGAGAGAAGCAGCCCCAGCATTTT,CASSFGEKQPQHF
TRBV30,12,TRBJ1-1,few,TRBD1,TGTGCCAAAATGGACAGGGGCACTGAAGCTTTCTTT,CAKMDRGTEAFF
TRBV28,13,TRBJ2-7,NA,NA,TGTGCCAGCAGGGGAGGGGGGAGGCTCGAGCAGTACTTC,CASRGGGRLEQYF
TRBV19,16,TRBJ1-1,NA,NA,TGTGCCTGCAAGGACTTCGGCAGGGGCGATAATTTGAAGCTTTTCTTT,CACKDFGRGDNLKLFF
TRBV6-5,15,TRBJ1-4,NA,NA,TGTGCCAGCTCTCGACAGTTTGCAACTAATGAAAAACTGTTTTTT,CASSRQFATNEKLFF
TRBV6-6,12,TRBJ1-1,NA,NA,TGTGCCAGCAGTTACCCAGACACTGAAGCTTTCTTT,CASSYPDTEAFF
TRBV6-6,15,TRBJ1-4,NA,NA,TGTGCCAGCAGTTACGGGTGGGCGACCCAAACAACACTGTTTTTT,CASSYGWATQTTLFF
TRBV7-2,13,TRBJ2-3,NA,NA,TGTGCCAGCAGCTTAGTCCTCACAGATACGCAGTATTTT,CASSLVLTDTQYF
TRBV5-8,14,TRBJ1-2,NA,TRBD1,TGTGCCAGCAGCCACCGGGACAGGGGGAATGGCTACACCTTC,CASSHRDRGNGYTF
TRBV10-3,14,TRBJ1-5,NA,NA,TGTGCCATCAGTGAGTCCACTCACAATCAGCCCCAGCATTTT,CAISESTHNQPQHF
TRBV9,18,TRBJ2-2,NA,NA,TGTGCCAGCAGCGTAGAGGGGGTCCAGGGTTCTAACACCGGGGAGCTGTTTTTT,CASSVEGVQGSNTGELFF
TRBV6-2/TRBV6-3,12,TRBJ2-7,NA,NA,TGTGCCAGCAGTCAGGTAGTCTACGAGCAGTACTTC,CASSQVVYEQYF
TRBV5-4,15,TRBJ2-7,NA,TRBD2,TGTGCCAGCAGCCTCGGACTAGGTATTTTGGACGAGCAGTACTTC,CASSLGLGILDEQYF
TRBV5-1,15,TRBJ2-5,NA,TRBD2,TGCGCCAGCAGCTTAGGACTAGCGGGGCAAGAGACCCAGTACTTC,CASSLGLAGQETQYF
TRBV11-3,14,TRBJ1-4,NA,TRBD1,TGTGCCAGCAGCAAAGGACAGGCTGGTGAAAAACTGTTTTTT,CASSKGQAGEKLFF
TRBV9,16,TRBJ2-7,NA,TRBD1,TGTGCCAGCAGCTCTGAAATTGGGACAGGGATCTCCGAGCAGTACTTC,CASSSEIGTGISEQYF
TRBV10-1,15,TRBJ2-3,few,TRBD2,TGCGCCAGCAGTGAGGCCCTAGCGGGACCAGATACGCAGTATTTT,CASSEALAGPDTQYF
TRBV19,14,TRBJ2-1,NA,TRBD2,TGTGCCAGTAGTATGGAGGCAGGGAGGGGTGAGCAGTTCTTC,CASSMEAGRGEQFF
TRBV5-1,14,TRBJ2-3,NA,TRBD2,TGCGCCAGCAGCCGTATGACTAGCGAAGATACGCAGTATTTT,CASSRMTSEDTQYF
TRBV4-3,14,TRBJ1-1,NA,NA,TGCGCCAGCAGCCAAGATATTAACCGGTCTGAAGCTTTCTTT,CASSQDINRSEAFF
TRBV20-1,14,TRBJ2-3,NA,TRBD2,TGCAGTGCTAGTGGACTAGTAGGCACAGATACGCAGTATTTT,CSASGLVGTDTQYF
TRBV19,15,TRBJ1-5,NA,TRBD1,TGTGCCAGTAGTCTTGAGGGGGCGAGCAATCAGCCCCAGCATTTT,CASSLEGASNQPQHF
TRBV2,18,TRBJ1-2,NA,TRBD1,TGTGCCAGCAGTGGCCGGGACAGGGGCCTACTTGACTACTATGGCTACACCTTC,CASSGRDRGLLDYYGYTF
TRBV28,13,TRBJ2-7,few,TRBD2,TGTGCCAGCCTGGGACTAGCTTCCTACGAGCAGTACTTC,CASLGLASYEQYF
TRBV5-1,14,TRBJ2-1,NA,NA,TGCGCCAGCAGCTTGGCATCTGCAACGATTGAGGAGTTCTTC,CASSLASATIEEFF
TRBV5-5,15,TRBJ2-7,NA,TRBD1,TGTGCCAGCAGCTTGGTTGGGACAGCGTCCTACGAGCAGTACTTC,CASSLVGTASYEQYF
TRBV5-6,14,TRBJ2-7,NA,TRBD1,TGTGCCAGCAGCTCGACAGGGGTTACCTACGAGCAGTACTTC,CASSSTGVTYEQYF
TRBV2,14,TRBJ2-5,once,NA,TGTGCCAGCAGTGAAGGGGTGGGCAAAGAGACCCAGTACTTC,CASSEGVGKETQYF
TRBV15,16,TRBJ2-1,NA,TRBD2,TGTGCCACCAGCAGACGGACTAGCGGGGGGGGTAATGAGCAGTTCTTC,CATSRRTSGGGNEQFF
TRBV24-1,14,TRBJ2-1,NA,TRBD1,TGTGCCACCAGTGATACCCGAGGGGGCGGTGAGCAGTTCTTC,CATSDTRGGGEQFF
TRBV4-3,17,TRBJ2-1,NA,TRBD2,TGCGCCAGCAGCCCCCTGATAACTAGCGGGGCCTACAATGAGCAGTTCTTC,CASSPLITSGAYNEQFF